This T cell receptor (beta chain) was found in a study of shared clonotypes between healthy human individuals. The CDR3 has 14 amino acids. Trimming removed 1 base at V and 0 bases at J, with 8 bases between. Germline V gives CDR1 SGHRS, CDR2 YFSETQ. Notes on this clone: The sample has other DNA sequences that encode this CDR3 too.

Libraries were prepared by immunoSEQ multiplex PCR; TCRdb keeps only in-frame clonotypes and omits some of them. The sample shows roughly 1 million clones, around 74% of them seen only once. Sample: memory CD4+ T cells sorted from blood. Subset specified: CD45RA-negative fraction. The chain uses TRBV5-1 and TRBJ2-7; D is undetermined. The clonotype was recovered from a man aged 18 to 29 in good health. The CDR3 DNA sequence: TGCGCCAGCAGCTTGACAGTCAGCTCCTACGAGCAGTACTTC. Its translation: CASSLTVSSYEQYF.